The clone carrying this T cell receptor (beta chain) was observed once. Antigen: not known. Clones were sequenced by immunoSEQ multiplex PCR, and TCRdb holds only the in-frame ones, with some missing. The profile covers approximately 220,000 clones, with approximately 94% appearing a single time and about 1% taken by the ten largest. The sample is drawn from a study of T cell responses to AZD1222 COVID-19 vaccine. Whole-study findings and limits: Reportedly, nearly half the spike-specific TCRs target unmutated variant regions. The study found vaccine-associated CD4 TCRs spanning spike, dominant at 160-218 and 743-854.

CDR1 MGHRA and CDR2 YSYEKL come from the germline V gene. Trimming took 4 bases from V and 7 from J; bases not matched to a gene: 6. The CDR3 covers 16 residues. The sequence was collected from an adult in good health. This chain uses TRBV4-1 with TRBJ2-1, with 14 bases identical to TRBD2. This specimen consisted of peripheral blood, obtained on day 0 of MenACWY control vaccination. The DNA of the CDR3 is TGCGCCAGCAGCCCCTGGACTAGCGGGGGGAGGAATGAGCAGTTCTTC. It codes for CASSPWTSGGRNEQFF.